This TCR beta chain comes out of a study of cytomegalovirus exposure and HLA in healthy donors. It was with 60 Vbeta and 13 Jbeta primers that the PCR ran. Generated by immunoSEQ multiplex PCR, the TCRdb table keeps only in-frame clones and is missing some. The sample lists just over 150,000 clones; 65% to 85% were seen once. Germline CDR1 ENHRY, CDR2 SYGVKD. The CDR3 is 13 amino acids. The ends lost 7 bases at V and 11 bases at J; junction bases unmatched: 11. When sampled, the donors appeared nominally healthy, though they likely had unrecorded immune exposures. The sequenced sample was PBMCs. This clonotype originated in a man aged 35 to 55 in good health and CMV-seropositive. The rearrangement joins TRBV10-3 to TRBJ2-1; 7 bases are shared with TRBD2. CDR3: CAITPGLSRQQFF. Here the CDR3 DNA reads TGTGCCATCACCCCGGGACTATCCAGACAGCAGTTCTTC.